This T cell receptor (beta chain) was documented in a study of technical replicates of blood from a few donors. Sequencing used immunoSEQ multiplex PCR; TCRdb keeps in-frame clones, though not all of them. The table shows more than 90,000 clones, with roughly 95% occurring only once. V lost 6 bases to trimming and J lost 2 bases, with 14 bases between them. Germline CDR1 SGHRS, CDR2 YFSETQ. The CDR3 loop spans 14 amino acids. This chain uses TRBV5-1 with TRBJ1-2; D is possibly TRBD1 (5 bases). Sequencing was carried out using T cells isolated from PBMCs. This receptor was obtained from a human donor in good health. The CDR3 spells CASKYAGGNYGYTF. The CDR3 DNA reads TGCGCCAGCAAGTACGCGGGGGGAAACTATGGCTACACCTTC.